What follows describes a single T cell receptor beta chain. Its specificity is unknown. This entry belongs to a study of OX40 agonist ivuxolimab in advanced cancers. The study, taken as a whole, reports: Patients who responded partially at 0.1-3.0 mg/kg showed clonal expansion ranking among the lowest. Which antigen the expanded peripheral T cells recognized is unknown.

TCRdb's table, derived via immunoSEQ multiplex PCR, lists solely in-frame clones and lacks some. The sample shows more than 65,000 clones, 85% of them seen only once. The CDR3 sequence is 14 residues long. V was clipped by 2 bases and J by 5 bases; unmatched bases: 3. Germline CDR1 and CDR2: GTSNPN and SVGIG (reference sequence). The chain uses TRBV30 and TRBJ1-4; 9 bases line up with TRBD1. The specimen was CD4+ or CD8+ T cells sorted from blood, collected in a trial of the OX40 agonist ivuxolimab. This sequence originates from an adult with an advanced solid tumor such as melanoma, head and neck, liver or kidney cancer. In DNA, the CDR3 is TGTGCCTGGAGTCAGGGGACAGGGAATGAAAAACTGTTTTTT. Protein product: CAWSQGTGNEKLFF.